The 32 T cell receptor beta chains presented below share a single source sample, sequenced in a study of PD-L1 blockade in urothelial cancer. Only in-frame clones appear in the TCRdb table, and some are missing; sequencing was by immunoSEQ multiplex PCR. The top ten clones hold about 11% of a sample with more than 60,000 clones, almost 90% of them seen once. Time point noted: peripheral blood 6 weeks after treatment start. Material: PBMCs, obtained around atezolizumab (anti-PD-L1) treatment. These receptors were collected from a man aged 60 to 75 with urothelial cancer.

This clone has a single count. The CDR3 DNA follows: TGTGCCACCAGCCCCGGGGGGGCGAGGAGCACTGAAGCTTTCTTT. Protein: CATSPGGARSTEAFF. J is TRBJ1-1 and V is TRBV15, with D possibly being TRBD1 (6 bases). CDR1 is LNHNV and CDR2 is YYDKDF in the germline V gene (reference sequence). Trimming removed 5 bases from V and 4 bases from J, with 17 bases in between. The length of the CDR3 is 15 residues.

This clone was seen a single time. The V gene is TRBV30, the J gene TRBJ2-5; tentative D call: TRBD1 (6 bases). Germline loops: CDR1 GTSNPN, CDR2 SVGIG (reference sequence). V lost 0 bases to trimming and J lost 4 bases, with 18 bases between them. The CDR3 has 16 amino acids. The CDR3 loop is CAWSVAGWGPGETQYF. The CDR3 DNA sequence: TGTGCCTGGAGTGTGGCCGGGTGGGGGCCGGGAGAGACCCAGTACTTC.

Worth noting for this clone: Other DNA sequences in the sample encode the same CDR3. The rearrangement uses TRBV5-5 and TRBJ1-5; D gene uncertain. Between the trimmed V and J ends, which lost 0 bases and 2 bases, there was a span of 6 bases. The CDR3 contains 14 residues. Germline V lookup: CDR1 SGHKS, CDR2 YYEKEE (reference sequence). CDR3 sequence reads: CASSLEGGNQPQHF. The CDR3, as DNA: TGTGCCAGCAGCTTGGAAGGAGGCAATCAGCCCCAGCATTTT.

The V and J genes are TRBV6-5 and TRBJ2-5; tentatively, D is TRBD1 (6 bases). This CDR3 contains 15 residues. Per the germline V gene, CDR1 is MNHEY and CDR2 is SVGAGI. Trimming stripped 5 bases from V and 2 bases from J, with 15 bases between. CDR3 coding DNA: TGTGCCAGCAGTAGAGGGGGAGCGCAACAAGAGACCCAGTACTTC. Its protein is CASSRGGAQQETQYF.

Here the CDR3 DNA reads TGTGCCTGGAGTTACGTACAGCTGAACACTGAAGCTTTCTTT. Amino acids: CAWSYVQLNTEAFF. The gene calls are TRBV30 and TRBJ1-1; unclear D gene. V dropped 2 bases and J dropped 0 bases, with 10 bases sitting between them. The CDR3 spans 14 residues. CDR1 is GTSNPN and CDR2 is SVGIG in the germline V gene (reference sequence).

The chain joins TRBV5-1 to TRBJ2-7; 11 bases fit TRBD1. This CDR3 comprises 15 residues. The germline gives CDR1 SGHRS, CDR2 YFSETQ. J was trimmed by 2 bases and V by 7 bases; bases with no gene match: 8. CDR3 amino acids: CASGAGGQGAYEQYF. The CDR3, as DNA: TGCGCCAGCGGAGCCGGGGGACAGGGGGCCTACGAGCAGTACTTC.

The chain combines TRBV13 with TRBJ2-2, with unresolved D. CDR1 is PRHDT and CDR2 is FYEKMQ in the germline V gene (reference sequence). The length of the CDR3 is 14 residues. V lost 5 bases and J 4 bases, leaving 11 bases between the germline ends. CDR3 DNA: TGTGCCAGCAGCCCCTTCGGGTCCACCGGGGAGCTGTTTTTT. This encodes CASSPFGSTGELFF. The full variable domain, in which reference TRBV13 and TRBJ2-2 provide the parts outside the CDR3, is AAGVIQSPRHLIKEKRETATLKCYPIPRHDTVYWYQQGPGQDPQFLISFYEKMQSDKGSIPDRFSAQQFSDYHSELNMSSLELGDSALYFCASSPFGSTGELFFGEGSRLTVL.

The chain carries TRBV19 and TRBJ2-7; no clear D gene. The CDR3 covers 15 residues. Trimming removed 5 bases at V and 0 bases at J, with 14 bases between. CDR1 and CDR2 (germline): LNHDA, SQIVND (reference sequence). The CDR3 coding sequence is TGTGCCAGTAGTGAAGGTGGCAGGCTCTCCTACGAGCAGTACTTC. As protein: CASSEGGRLSYEQYF.

This chain uses TRBV12-5 with TRBJ1-3; D uncertain. CDR1 LGHNT and CDR2 FRNRAP come from the germline V gene. Trimming shortened V by 5 bases and J by 4 bases, and 15 bases separated the two germline ends. This CDR3 spans 15 amino acids. The CDR3 reads CASGPVGMMGNTIYF. The DNA for the CDR3 is TGTGCTAGTGGTCCGGTGGGCATGATGGGAAACACCATATATTTT.

CDR3 sequence (DNA): TGTGCCAGCAGTTTCCCCGGAGGAGGGAACACTGAAGCTTTCTTT. This codes for CASSFPGGGNTEAFF. The rearrangement links TRBV28 to TRBJ1-1, with unresolved D. There are 15 residues in the CDR3. Trimming removed 3 bases at V and 1 base at J, with 12 bases between. Germline loops: CDR1 MDHEN, CDR2 SYDVKM.

This clone was picked up a small number of times. The sample holds other DNA sequences that translate to the same CDR3. This chain uses TRBV9 with TRBJ2-1; 8 nucleotides line up with TRBD1. The J segment lost 8 bases and the V segment lost 2 bases, leaving 3 bases of the junction unmatched. Germline V gene lookup returns CDR1 SGDLS and CDR2 YYNGEE. The CDR3 runs to 13 residues. CDR3 in DNA: TGTGCCAGCAGCGTCTTACAGGGGGATGAGCAGTTCTTC. Protein product: CASSVLQGDEQFF.

Worth noting for this clone: Relative to the germline gene, one junction end is altered; a read error may explain this. V usage is TRBV28 and J usage is TRBJ1-4; D remains unclear. CDR3 length equals 14 residues. CDR1 is MDHEN and CDR2 is SYDVKM in the germline V gene. CDR3 nucleotides: TGTGCCAGCAGTTCACCCGCGCTTAATGGAAAACTGTTTTTT. This translates into CASSSPALNGKLFF.

The genes are TRBV29-1 and TRBJ2-7; D is unclear. The germline CDR1 and CDR2 sequences are SQVTM and ANQGSEA. Deletions cut 0 bases from V and 2 bases from J, with 11 bases between. CDR3 length: 14 residues. The CDR3 DNA reads as TGCAGCGTTGAAGATCTCGCGAATACCTACGAGCAGTACTTC. Translation gives CSVEDLANTYEQYF.

The CDR3 is CASSSRQGPPMNTEAFF. The CDR3 DNA reads as TGCGCCAGCAGCTCAAGACAGGGGCCACCCATGAACACTGAAGCTTTCTTT. The J gene is TRBJ1-1, the V gene TRBV4-1, with 8 bases fitting TRBD1. The V gene's germline CDR1 is MGHRA and CDR2 YSYEKL. The V gene end was trimmed by 5 bases and the J gene end by 0 bases; junction bases not matched to a gene: 11. The CDR3 spans 17 residues.

The J gene is TRBJ1-2, the V gene TRBV4-1; D gene ambiguous. CDR3 size: 14 residues. Trimming cost V 0 bases and J 4 bases, with 9 bases left between them. The germline V gene has CDR1 MGHRA and CDR2 YSYEKL. CDR3: CASSQDAASYGYTF. CDR3 DNA: TGCGCCAGCAGCCAAGATGCGGCATCCTATGGCTACACCTTC.

J is TRBJ1-1 and V is TRBV10-3; no clear D. V lost 0 bases and J 6 bases, leaving 8 bases between the germline ends. The CDR3 spans 13 residues. In germline, CDR1 is ENHRY, CDR2 SYGVKD. CDR3 DNA: TGTGCCATCAGTGAGTCCTCCCGAGCTGAAGCTTTCTTT. It translates to CAISESSRAEAFF.

The rearrangement links TRBV19 to TRBJ2-1, with D unclear. Germline V gene sequence: CDR1 LNHDA, CDR2 SQIVND (reference sequence). The CDR3 consists of 15 residues. Trimming took 0 bases from V and 0 from J, leaving 6 bases between them. CDR3 sequence (DNA): TGTGCCAGTAGTATAGATCTCCTCTCCTACAATGAGCAGTTCTTC. Protein sequence: CASSIDLLSYNEQFF.

V usage is TRBV2 and J usage is TRBJ1-5; TRBD1 matches at 8 bases. Trimming removed 7 bases from V and 3 bases from J; junction bases left unmatched: 14. CDR1 and CDR2 from the germline V gene are SNHLY and FYNNEI. This CDR3 contains 17 residues. This CDR3 is CASTLRGRSENNQPQHF. The CDR3 nucleotides read TGTGCCAGCACTCTCAGGGGGCGATCAGAAAACAATCAGCCCCAGCATTTT.

The V call is TRBV15, the J call TRBJ1-2; 8 nucleotides align to TRBD1. The CDR3 contains 15 residues. J lost 1 base, V lost 5 bases, and 6 bases had no gene match. Germline loops: CDR1 LNHNV, CDR2 YYDKDF (reference sequence). The CDR3 DNA follows: TGTGCCACCAGCGTAAGGACAGGGAGTAACTATGGCTACACCTTC. It encodes CATSVRTGSNYGYTF.

V usage is TRBV9 and J usage is TRBJ2-6; D perhaps matches TRBD2 (6 bases). Trimming took 6 bases from V and 0 from J, leaving 13 bases between them. The CDR3 runs 16 residues. The germline CDR1 and CDR2 sequences are SGDLS and YYNGEE. The CDR3 here is CASTGVSSSGANVLTF. The CDR3 DNA reads as TGTGCCAGCACGGGGGTGTCTAGCTCTGGGGCCAACGTCCTGACTTTC.

This chain joins TRBV9 and TRBJ2-6, with TRBD1 as a possible D gene (5 bases). Germline V lookup: CDR1 SGDLS, CDR2 YYNGEE. The CDR3 contains 16 residues. Trimming took off 2 bases at V and 4 bases at J, with 13 bases between the two ends. The CDR3 sequence is CASSVTPGSGANVLTF. The CDR3 nucleotides read TGTGCCAGCAGCGTTACTCCAGGGTCCGGGGCCAACGTCCTGACTTTC. The full variable domain, rest sourced from reference TRBV9 and TRBJ2-6, is DSGVTQTPKHLITATGQRVTLRCSPRSGDLSVYWYQQSLDQGLQFLIQYYNGEERAKGNILERFSAQQFPDLHSELNLSSLELGDSALYFCASSVTPGSGANVLTFGAGSRLTVL.

In regard to this clone: An end of the junction differs from the germline gene, which may be a read error. The chain has TRBV27 and TRBJ2-1; a possible D gene is TRBD2 (5 bases). Germline assignment: CDR1 MNHEY and CDR2 SMNVEV (reference sequence). The CDR3 has 13 residues. CDR3 DNA: TGTGCCAGCAGTTTTATAGACTACGATGAGCAGTTCTTC. It yields the protein CASSFIDYDEQFF.

This rearrangement joins TRBV4-1 to TRBJ1-4; 9 bases match TRBD1. This CDR3 contains 15 residues. Germline V gene data show CDR1 as MGHRA and CDR2 as YSYEKL. After removal of 1 base from V and 6 bases from J, the junction contained 3 bases not matched to a gene. The CDR3 loop reads CASSQVTGGYEKLFF. DNA of the CDR3: TGCGCCAGCAGCCAAGTTACAGGGGGCTATGAAAAACTGTTTTTT.

This clone appeared a few times. CDR3 DNA: TGTGCCAGTAGCACAGGGGGGCATCAGCCCCAGCATTTT. Encoded protein: CASSTGGHQPQHF. The chain carries TRBV6-5 and TRBJ1-5; 8 bases are a match to TRBD1. After removal of 9 bases from V and 5 bases from J, the junction contained 6 bases not matched to a gene. CDR1 and CDR2 from the germline V gene are MNHEY and SVGAGI. The CDR3 contains 13 residues.

The chain carries TRBV5-4 and TRBJ2-7, with 9 bases identical to TRBD2. Losses at the gene ends were 3 bases for V and 7 bases for J; bases not matched to a gene: 8. CDR3 length: 14 residues. CDR1 and CDR2 from the germline V gene are SGHNT and YYREEE (reference sequence). The CDR3, as DNA: TGTGCCAGCAGCTCGTTAGCGGGAGTGCGGGAGCAGTACTTC. It codes for CASSSLAGVREQYF.

This clone was seen a handful of times. This rearrangement joins TRBV6-4 to TRBJ1-2; no clear D gene. The CDR3 has 16 residues. Germline CDR1 reads MRHNA; CDR2 reads SNTAGT. V lost 10 bases and J lost 6, with 27 bases in between. The CDR3 spells CATPRIFSWESDGYTF. In DNA form, the CDR3 reads TGTGCCACCCCACGAATTTTCAGCTGGGAGTCAGATGGCTACACCTTC.

The rearrangement uses TRBV6-1 and TRBJ2-7; TRBD1 matches at 7 bases. Germline assignment: CDR1 MNHNS and CDR2 SASEGT. This CDR3 is built from 14 residues. Trimming cost V 7 bases and J 7 bases; bases outside gene matches: 13. The CDR3 sequence is CASNSRQGRWEQYF. The CDR3 DNA reads TGTGCCAGCAATTCCCGACAGGGAAGATGGGAGCAGTACTTC.

The rearrangement uses TRBV28 and TRBJ1-4; D remains unclear. The CDR3 spans 11 residues. Germline CDR1 is MDHEN and CDR2 is SYDVKM. V dropped 7 bases and J dropped 5 bases, with 5 bases sitting between them. The CDR3 nucleotides are TGTGCCAGCACCCTCAATGAAAAACTGTTTTTT. This sequence encodes CASTLNEKLFF. Complete variable domain (other parts from reference TRBV28 and TRBJ1-4): DVKVTQSSRYLVKRTGEKVFLECVQDMDHENMFWYRQDPGLGLRLIYFSYDVKMKEKGDIPEGYSVSREKKERFSLILESASTNQTSMYLCASTLNEKLFFGSGTQLSVL.

This chain links TRBV4-2 with TRBJ2-1; TRBD2 matches at 15 bases. Germline-derived CDR1 and CDR2 are LGHNA and YNFKEQ. CDR3 length: 19 residues. V lost 3 bases to trimming and J lost 6 bases; unmatched junction nucleotides: 12. The CDR3 reads CASSHGLAGLAGGPNEQFF. The CDR3 DNA follows: TGTGCCAGCAGCCACGGCTTAGCAGGACTAGCGGGGGGGCCCAATGAGCAGTTCTTC.

V and J are TRBV7-3 and TRBJ2-3; tentatively, D is TRBD1 (5 bases). Looked up from germline, CDR1 is SGHTA and CDR2 is FQGTGA. V shed 5 bases and J shed 2 bases, with 8 bases lying between them. This CDR3 has 13 residues. The CDR3 spells CASSQQVTDTQYF. The CDR3 region has the DNA TGTGCCAGCAGCCAACAGGTCACAGATACGCAGTATTTT.

DNA for the CDR3: TGCGCCAGCAGCCCCGGGCTGGGACTAGCGGTCACAGATACGCAGTATTTT. This encodes CASSPGLGLAVTDTQYF. J is TRBJ2-3 and V is TRBV5-1; 11 nucleotides line up with TRBD2. The junction had 9 bases not matched to a gene; V was cut back by 4 bases and J by 2 bases. Germline CDR1 reads SGHRS; CDR2 reads YFSETQ. This CDR3 region has 17 residues. Complete variable domain (other parts from reference TRBV5-1 and TRBJ2-3): KAGVTQTPRYLIKTRGQQVTLSCSPISGHRSVSWYQQTPGQGLQFLFEYFSETQRNKGNFPGRFSGRQFSNSRSEMNVSTLELGDSALYLCASSPGLGLAVTDTQYFGPGTRLTVL.

With respect to this clone: At one boundary the junction diverges from the germline segment, which might be a read error. DNA of the CDR3: TGTGCCAGCAGCGCCGGGACTAGCACCGATACGCAGTATTTT. This sequence encodes CASSAGTSTDTQYF. The chain couples TRBV7-9 to TRBJ2-3, with TRBD2 identical over 9 bases. The V gene's germline CDR1 is SEHNR and CDR2 FQNEAQ (reference sequence). The CDR3 has 14 residues.